A selection of T cell receptor beta chains follows, all from one sample in a study of T cell clonotyping in hematopoietic cell transplantation. Assay: immunoSEQ multiplex PCR; the TCRdb copy retains only in-frame clones and omits some. The sample holds some 49,000 clones, approximately 84% seen once. Sequenced here: peripheral blood mononuclear cells, sampled before stem cell transplant. The receptor set was obtained from a man aged 60 to 69 with biphenotypic leukemia. Some clones in this sample may be carry-over from other donors' samples. Each CDR3 is given without its conserved first and last residue.

v_call: TRBV7-6; j_call: TRBJ2-7; cdr3_aa: ASSPTSGLERCLHEQY
v_call: TRBV9; j_call: TRBJ1-1; cdr3_aa: ASSSPGTYMNTEAF
v_call: TRBV30; j_call: TRBJ1-5; cdr3_aa: AWSVGEGDLRGYSNQPQH
v_call: TRBV30; j_call: TRBJ2-7; cdr3_aa: AWTEGSYEQY
v_call: TRBV30; j_call: TRBJ2-1; cdr3_aa: AWTGQGVVDEQF
v_call: TRBV5-4; j_call: TRBJ2-5; cdr3_aa: ASSAQVGGGTQY
v_call: TRBV5-6; j_call: TRBJ1-2; cdr3_aa: ASSSLTGPQAYGYT
v_call: TRBV29-1; j_call: TRBJ1-1; cdr3_aa: SHIQDLNTEAF
v_call: TRBV6-1; j_call: TRBJ1-1; cdr3_aa: ASYGHFDGIAF
v_call: TRBV19; j_call: TRBJ2-3; cdr3_aa: ASGQGYTDTQY
v_call: TRBV10-1; j_call: TRBJ2-5; cdr3_aa: ASSDRVGRQETQY
v_call: TRBV7-2; j_call: TRBJ2-6; cdr3_aa: ASSLRTGTGPSGANVLT
v_call: TRBV5-4; j_call: TRBJ2-3; cdr3_aa: ASSLGAGAADTQY
v_call: TRBV29-1; j_call: TRBJ2-2; cdr3_aa: SAQGAVGELF
v_call: TRBV30; j_call: TRBJ2-3; cdr3_aa: ALRSLGGWDTDTQY
v_call: TRBV30; j_call: TRBJ1-5; cdr3_aa: AWSEAGNQPQH
v_call: TRBV10-3; j_call: TRBJ1-5; cdr3_aa: AISQQGSNQPQH
v_call: TRBV4-2; j_call: TRBJ2-2; cdr3_aa: ASSHAALGRSDTGELF
v_call: TRBV28; j_call: TRBJ1-1; cdr3_aa: ASIQQGANEAF
v_call: TRBV6-5; j_call: TRBJ2-7; cdr3_aa: ASSLAGTGIGEQY
v_call: TRBV5-1; j_call: TRBJ2-2; cdr3_aa: ASSLLAGGNTGELF
v_call: TRBV2; j_call: TRBJ2-1; cdr3_aa: ASSAAIGRGAEQF
v_call: TRBV7-8; j_call: TRBJ1-1; cdr3_aa: ASSVRVDTEAF
v_call: TRBV5-6; j_call: TRBJ2-2; cdr3_aa: ASSPPFGVRGEGTGELF
v_call: TRBV9; j_call: TRBJ2-3; cdr3_aa: ASSATSATSTDTQY
v_call: TRBV2; j_call: TRBJ2-5; cdr3_aa: ASRGRQGWQTQY
v_call: TRBV11-3; j_call: TRBJ2-2; cdr3_aa: ASSLEVGANTGELF
v_call: TRBV23-1; j_call: TRBJ1-3; cdr3_aa: ASAKKGIGNTIY
v_call: TRBV30; j_call: TRBJ1-4; cdr3_aa: AWSLGVNEKLF
v_call: TRBV6-5; j_call: TRBJ1-4; cdr3_aa: ASSYSVVNEKLF
v_call: TRBV7-2; j_call: TRBJ2-1; cdr3_aa: ASSLDPRSNEQF
v_call: TRBV27; j_call: TRBJ2-3; cdr3_aa: ASSLIASTDTQY
v_call: TRBV14; j_call: TRBJ2-7; cdr3_aa: ASSPLGQVNYEQY
v_call: TRBV4-3; j_call: TRBJ2-7; cdr3_aa: ASSQDRTGPYEQY
v_call: TRBV19; j_call: TRBJ2-7; cdr3_aa: ASGTDVFYEQY
v_call: TRBV7-3; j_call: TRBJ2-2; cdr3_aa: ASSLTSQSGELF
v_call: TRBV6-5; j_call: TRBJ1-2; cdr3_aa: ASSYSGDRANYGYT
v_call: TRBV5-6; j_call: TRBJ2-3; cdr3_aa: ASSLFGGDTQY
v_call: TRBV5-1; j_call: TRBJ2-3; cdr3_aa: ASSLVVGTDTQY
v_call: TRBV25-1; j_call: TRBJ2-5; cdr3_aa: ASSSGLAGVETQY
v_call: TRBV30; j_call: TRBJ2-4; cdr3_aa: AWTLAGGVQY
v_call: TRBV7-9; j_call: TRBJ2-2; cdr3_aa: ASSAGQSVGTGELF
v_call: TRBV30; j_call: TRBJ1-1; cdr3_aa: AWNTGPPHTEAF
v_call: TRBV6-5; j_call: TRBJ1-2; cdr3_aa: ASSYSNEFYGYT
v_call: TRBV5-6; j_call: TRBJ2-7; cdr3_aa: ASSPLTRESYEQY
v_call: TRBV29-1; j_call: TRBJ1-4; cdr3_aa: SVGGQVNEKLF
v_call: TRBV19; j_call: TRBJ2-2; cdr3_aa: ASTGGTNTGELF
v_call: TRBV4-1; j_call: TRBJ2-4; cdr3_aa: ASSRGGLAGLGDIQY
v_call: TRBV30; j_call: TRBJ2-2; cdr3_aa: AWGWFNTGELF
v_call: TRBV10-3; j_call: TRBJ2-3; cdr3_aa: AISAATNTDTQY